What follows describes a single T cell receptor beta chain. An end of the junction differs from the germline gene, which may be a read error. These data are taken from a study of CD4 and CD8 cells across lung adenocarcinoma regions. From the PCR reads, TCRdb called clonotypes with MiXCR, one entry per CDR3 protein. The data contain about 7,700 distinct CDR3 sequences, around 40% of them singletons. The CDR3 is made up of 14 amino acids. Germline V lookup: CDR1 MNHEY, CDR2 SMNVEV (reference sequence). Localized lung adenocarcinoma, a non-small cell lung cancer, affected the donors. The clonotype was recovered from a male donor with lung adenocarcinoma. The CD4 and CD8 labels of this study may be unreliable. Input material: CD4+ T cells from the margin of a lung tumor. The rearrangement links TRBV27 to TRBJ2-3, with a possible D match to TRBD2 (6 bases). In nucleotides, the CDR3 is TGTGCCAGCAGTTTATCAGGAGGGCACAATGAGAAGTTCTTC. This translates into CASSLSGGHNEKFF.